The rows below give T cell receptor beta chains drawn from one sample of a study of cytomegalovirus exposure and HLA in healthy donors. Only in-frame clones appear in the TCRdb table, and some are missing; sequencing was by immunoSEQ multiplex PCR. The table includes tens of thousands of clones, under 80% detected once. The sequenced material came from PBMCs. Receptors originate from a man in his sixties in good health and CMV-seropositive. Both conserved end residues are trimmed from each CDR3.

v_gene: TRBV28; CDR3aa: ASSSRTASGYNSPLH
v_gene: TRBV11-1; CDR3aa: ASSRSGLAGAIYEQF
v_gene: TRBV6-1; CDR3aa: ASSVARQGPYEQY
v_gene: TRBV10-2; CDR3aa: ASQGSGGSSYNEQF
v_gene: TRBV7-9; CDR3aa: ASSFGNGYGYT
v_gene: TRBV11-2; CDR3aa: ASSLHGKKGGELF
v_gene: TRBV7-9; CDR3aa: SSSLSYYEQY
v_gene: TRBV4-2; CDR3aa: ASSPGGGTEAF
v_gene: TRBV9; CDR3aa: ASSPSRGQGGGYT
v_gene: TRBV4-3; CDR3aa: ASSVRTGNHNEQF
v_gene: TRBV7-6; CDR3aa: ASSFGEMNTEAF
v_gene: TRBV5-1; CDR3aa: ASSLMLGTGDHGYT
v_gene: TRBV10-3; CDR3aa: AISDRTGGMTEAF
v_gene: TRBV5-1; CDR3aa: ASSLLGLANTGELF
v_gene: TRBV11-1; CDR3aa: ASSPKRTTYYEQY
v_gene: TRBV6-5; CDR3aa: ASSSGTATYEQY
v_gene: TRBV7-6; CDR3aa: ASSGADNSPLH
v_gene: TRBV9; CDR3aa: ASSVAWLAGGPGEQF
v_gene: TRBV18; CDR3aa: ASSPGQASSYEQY
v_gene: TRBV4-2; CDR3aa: ASSQAGGRGSSYNSPLH
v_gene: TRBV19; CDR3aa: ASSARVTDTQY
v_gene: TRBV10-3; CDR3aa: ATRGGAATNEKLF
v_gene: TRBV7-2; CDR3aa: ASSSSLGGQPQH
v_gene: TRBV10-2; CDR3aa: ASSGTGGIFETQY
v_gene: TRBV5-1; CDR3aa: ASSLTSGQAYEQY
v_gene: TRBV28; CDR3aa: ASGARGI
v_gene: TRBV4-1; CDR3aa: ASSQLTGPDSLYEQY
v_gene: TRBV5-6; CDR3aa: ASSFYYNEQF
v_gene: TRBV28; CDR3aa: ASRPGDREDSPLH
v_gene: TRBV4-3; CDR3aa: ASSPDERGGYGYT
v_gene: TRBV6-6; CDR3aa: ASSYSGGGGEQF
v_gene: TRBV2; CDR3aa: ASSHGQGHQPQH
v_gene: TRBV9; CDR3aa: ASSVEGLADYEQY